This section outlines one T cell receptor beta chain sequence together with its context. The antigen this receptor binds is unknown. The record has no base qualities; no much larger clone is one base away. The data originate from a study of post-analysis software for immune sequencing data (dated by TCRdb to 2014 to 2015). General notes on the study: The recorded disease courses included relapsing-remitting, secondary progressive and progressive-relapsing multiple sclerosis, and some patients had no subtype annotation. The patient repertoires were set against under 12 previously published healthy control repertoires from donors whose ages ranged from about 6 to 25 years. A subset of samples was prepared in parallel using single-end sample barcoding, then pooled and co-amplified after Illumina adapter ligation. The research as a whole found: The control group was slightly older than the multiple sclerosis patient group. Compared with controls, multiple sclerosis patients had significantly lower normalized Chao1 diversity, a finding suggesting substantial peripheral T-cell clonal expansion. Strong co-clustering of samples prepared in the same batch was shown by direct clustering with F measure, prompting a batch-effect correction. Patients showed significantly higher frequencies than controls for a few TRBV segments, among them TRBV5-6, TRBV5-1 and TRBV20-1.

To demonstrate the VDJtools post-analysis software, TCR beta repertoires were profiled from the peripheral blood of more than ten young patients with multiple sclerosis. Multiple sclerosis patients were children and adolescents aged about 6 to 16 years. Libraries were constructed by PCR. The instrument was an Illumina HiSeq 2500. To reduce PCR and sequencing biases, unique molecular identifiers were built into the TCR beta cDNA libraries. Approximately 500,000 cDNA molecules were obtained per 1 to 10 million input T cells, so each molecule approximated one T cell. Patient libraries were prepared and sequenced with the same protocol used for the earlier healthy control dataset. Within a given batch, samples were prepared together, multiplexed and sequenced on the same HiSeq lane. From the authors' description of their analysis: MIGEC was used to process the raw barcoded reads, and molecular identifier groups with only a single read were discarded before consensus assembly and CDR3 extraction. VDJtools was used for post-analysis of the clonotype tables, with diversity normalized by down-sampling every dataset to the smallest sample size. In repertoire overlap clustering, CDR3 amino acid sequences, but not nucleotide sequences, were matched to correct batch-related cross-sample contamination. The raw public reads went through TCRdb reprocessing: fastp at Q25, MiXCR clone calling, in-frame beta chains kept. Each CDR3 protein gets just one entry, which takes the most common genes and DNA from the rows behind it. The V and J calls come from TCRdb's annotation, not from the publication. The sample table contains roughly 540,000 distinct CDR3 sequences; only one count was recorded for 30% to 40% of them. Approximately 6% of the sample is taken by the ten largest.

The CDR3 numbers 15 residues from cysteine through phenylalanine. Only the CDR3 DNA is retained, 45 bases long and in frame from the first base. CDR1 and CDR2, per the germline V gene (reference sequence), are MNHEY and SMNVEV. V loses 6 bases, J loses 3 bases, and the germline ends lie 18 bases apart. This clonotype was obtained from a girl between 2 and 17 years old with multiple sclerosis. Sequencing was carried out using blood. The sequence is built from TRBV27 and TRBJ2-7; D gene: possibly TRBD1, on 5 matching bases. The nucleotide sequence is given as TGTGCCAGCAGCTCCCGGCAGGGAAGGTACTACGAGCAGTACTTC. It translates as CASSSRQGRYYEQYF.